These T cell receptor beta chains were read from a single sample in a study of T cell responses to AZD1222 COVID-19 vaccine. Profiling relied on immunoSEQ multiplex PCR, and the TCRdb table lists in-frame clones only, not all of them. The top ten clones hold 5.3% of a sample with 85,000 to 90,000 clones, approximately 89% of them seen once. The sample here was peripheral blood, taken 28 days after the second AZD1222 dose. These receptors originate from an adult who received the AZD1222 COVID-19 vaccine. Both conserved end residues are part of each CDR3. The D gene is left open where the match is weak. Clone size appears in some rows only: once, few, many, or a class for an expanded clone.

>NA|TRBV19|NA|TRBJ1-4
CASLSGPGGHEKLFF
TGTGCCTCCCTAAGCGGTCCGGGAGGGCATGAAAAACTGTTTTTT
>NA|TRBV11-3|NA|TRBJ2-1
CASSLSFGRDEQFF
TGTGCCAGCAGCCTATCTTTCGGCCGGGATGAGCAGTTCTTC
>NA|TRBV5-1|NA|TRBJ1-6
CASSTQGIPAYNSPLHF
TGCGCCAGCAGCACTCAGGGAATTCCAGCCTATAATTCACCCCTCCACTTT
>NA|TRBV2|TRBD1|TRBJ1-6
CASGRDRESPLHF
TGTGCCAGCGGACGGGACAGGGAATCACCCCTCCACTTT
>NA|TRBV4-1|NA|TRBJ2-5
CASSQESVGETQYF
TGCGCCAGCAGCCAAGAATCCGTTGGAGAGACCCAGTACTTC
>NA|TRBV7-2|NA|TRBJ1-5
CASSLVTANQPQHF
TGTGCCAGCAGCTTAGTCACAGCCAATCAGCCCCAGCATTTT
>NA|TRBV6-5|NA|TRBJ2-2
CASSYSKESGTGELFF
TGTGCCAGCAGTTACTCGAAAGAGAGTGGCACCGGGGAGCTGTTTTTT
>NA|TRBV7-3|NA|TRBJ2-1
CASSLNPRGGDYNEQFF
TGTGCCAGCAGCTTAAACCCCAGGGGTGGGGACTACAATGAGCAGTTCTTC
>NA|TRBV5-8|NA|TRBJ2-2
CASSLAGRSGELFF
TGTGCCAGCAGCTTGGCTGGTCGGTCCGGGGAGCTGTTTTTT
>NA|TRBV18|TRBD1|TRBJ2-1
CASSPPTGGNEQFF
TGTGCCAGCTCACCACCGACAGGGGGGAATGAGCAGTTCTTC
>NA|TRBV7-2|TRBD2|TRBJ2-5
CASSLVPAGSLGETQYF
TGTGCCAGCAGCTTAGTGCCAGCGGGGAGCTTGGGAGAGACCCAGTACTTC
>NA|TRBV6-5|NA|TRBJ1-2
CASARGVNYGYTF
TGTGCCAGCGCGAGGGGAGTGAACTATGGCTACACCTTC
>NA|TRBV6-1|NA|TRBJ1-2
CASSEHGANYGYTF
TGTGCCAGCAGTGAACACGGAGCTAACTATGGCTACACCTTC
>NA|TRBV12-3/TRBV12-4|NA|TRBJ2-5
CASSFRIGETQYF
TGTGCCAGCAGTTTTAGGATCGGAGAGACCCAGTACTTC
>NA|TRBV5-1|NA|TRBJ1-1
CASSPTTDTEAFF
TGCGCCAGCAGCCCTACGACAGACACTGAAGCTTTCTTT
>NA|TRBV13|NA|TRBJ2-4
CASSSLEAKNIQYF
TGTGCCAGCAGCTCGCTGGAAGCCAAAAACATTCAGTACTTC
>NA|TRBV9|NA|TRBJ2-3
CASSVGDLDPSTDTQYF
TGTGCCAGCAGCGTAGGAGATCTAGACCCAAGCACAGATACGCAGTATTTT
>once|TRBV6-6|TRBD1|TRBJ1-3
CASSQRQGGISGNTIYF
TGTGCCAGCAGTCAGAGACAGGGAGGGATCTCTGGAAACACCATATATTTT
>once|TRBV6-5|NA|TRBJ1-5
CASSYSRQGPAQHF
TGTGCCAGCAGTTACTCTCGCCAGGGTCCTGCCCAGCATTTT
>NA|TRBV21-1|NA|TRBJ1-1
CASRPGARDTEAFF
TGTGCCAGCAGACCAGGGGCCCGGGACACTGAAGCTTTCTTT
>NA|TRBV6-5|NA|TRBJ1-4
CASSTDYEKLFF
TGTGCCAGCAGTACTGATTATGAAAAACTGTTTTTT
>once|TRBV19|NA|TRBJ2-3
CASSHKTPDTQYF
TGTGCCAGTAGCCACAAGACCCCAGATACGCAGTATTTT
>NA|TRBV28|NA|TRBJ1-3
CASTQGGNTIYF
TGTGCCAGCACCCAGGGAGGAAACACCATATATTTT
>once|TRBV11-3|NA|TRBJ2-3
CASSLVRGDTQYF
TGTGCCAGCAGCTTAGTGCGAGGAGATACGCAGTATTTT
>NA|TRBV6-2/TRBV6-3|TRBD1|TRBJ1-5
CASSHGGTGGFQPQHF
TGTGCCAGCAGTCACGGTGGGACAGGGGGCTTTCAGCCCCAGCATTTT
>NA|TRBV6-5|NA|TRBJ1-4
CASTIGGANEKLFF
TGTGCCAGCACCATCGGAGGGGCTAATGAAAAACTGTTTTTT
>NA|TRBV7-2|TRBD1|TRBJ1-1
CASSADRVAEAFF
TGTGCCAGCAGCGCAGACAGGGTGGCTGAAGCTTTCTTT